Following are 19 T cell receptor beta chains from one sample sequenced in a study of blood T cell repertoires in COVID-19. Generated by immunoSEQ multiplex PCR, the TCRdb table keeps only in-frame clones and is missing some. The sample yields around 300,000 clones, 87% seen once. The sample consisted of peripheral blood. The receptors shown here come from a middle-aged man with active or convalescent COVID-19.

The chain recombines TRBV11-3 with TRBJ1-1; TRBD1 agrees at 10 bases. The CDR3 sequence is 14 residues long. The trim removed 4 bases at V and 5 bases at J, leaving 4 bases unmatched. Germline V lookup: CDR1 SGHNT, CDR2 YENEEA. This chain's CDR3 is CASSYTGQGTEAFF. CDR3 sequence (DNA): TGTGCCAGCAGCTACACGGGACAGGGGACTGAAGCTTTCTTT.

The sample holds one count of this clone. The chain employs TRBV27 and TRBJ1-5, with D maybe TRBD1 (6 bases). The germline V gene encodes CDR1 MNHEY and CDR2 SMNVEV (reference sequence). The CDR3 extends over 14 amino acids. The V gene lost 7 bases and the J gene lost 3 bases, with 13 bases spanning the gap. In DNA form, the CDR3 reads TGTGCCAGCACCGCGACAGGTTACAATCAGCCCCAGCATTTT. Protein: CASTATGYNQPQHF.

The rearrangement uses TRBV5-1 and TRBJ2-7; 8 positions agree with TRBD2. The ends lost 0 bases at V and 3 bases at J; junction bases unmatched: 8. CDR1 is SGHRS, CDR2 YFSETQ, per germline. The CDR3 covers 16 residues. The CDR3 is CASSLAGARGGYEQYF. CDR3 coding DNA: TGCGCCAGCAGCTTGGCCGGCGCTCGGGGGGGCTACGAGCAGTACTTC.

V is TRBV5-1 and J is TRBJ2-3; 7 positions match TRBD1. Germline V gene lookup returns CDR1 SGHRS and CDR2 YFSETQ. J gave up 5 bases and V 4 bases, and 13 bases lay outside the gene matches. This CDR3 spans 16 amino acids. CDR3 sequence: CASSPGQILWGDTQYF. As DNA, the CDR3 is TGCGCCAGCAGCCCGGGACAGATTCTTTGGGGAGATACGCAGTATTTT.

The chain has TRBV5-1 and TRBJ1-5; TRBD1 agrees at 7 bases. This CDR3 has 15 amino acids. The germline V gene has CDR1 SGHRS and CDR2 YFSETQ. The junction had 4 bases not matched to a gene; V was cut back by 1 base and J by 3 bases. CDR3: CASSLSGQYNQPQHF. In nucleotides, the CDR3 is TGCGCCAGCAGCTTGTCGGGACAGTACAATCAGCCCCAGCATTTT.

The V and J genes are TRBV3-1 (or the pseudogene TRBV3-2) and TRBJ1-2; 9 bases map to TRBD1. Germline trimming cut 4 bases from V and 5 bases from J; bases unmatched to any gene: 8. The CDR3 covers 15 residues. CDR1 is LGHDT, CDR2 YNNKEL, per germline (reference sequence). The CDR3 sequence is CASSPTLQGAYGYTF. The CDR3, as DNA: TGTGCCAGCAGCCCGACCCTACAGGGGGCTTATGGCTACACCTTC.

This clone has a single count. The CDR3 sequence: CASGGQGAGEQYF. DNA of the CDR3: TGCGCCAGCGGGGGACAGGGGGCGGGCGAGCAGTACTTC. This rearrangement joins TRBV5-1 to TRBJ2-7, with 12 nucleotides matching TRBD1. Trimming took 7 bases from V and 6 from J; bases not matched to a gene: 5. Germline CDR1 and CDR2: SGHRS and YFSETQ. The CDR3 spans 13 residues.

The chain is built from TRBV9 and TRBJ1-2, with D maybe TRBD1 (5 bases). There are 15 residues in the CDR3. Deletions cut 3 bases from V and 8 bases from J, with 20 bases between. Germline assignment: CDR1 SGDLS and CDR2 YYNGEE. The chain's CDR3 is CASSGTGTSVGGYTF. The CDR3 DNA is TGTGCCAGCAGCGGAACAGGTACTTCGGTCGGAGGCTACACCTTC.

This chain connects TRBV6-6 to TRBJ2-7; D is ambiguous. The ends were cut back, 2 bases at V and 2 bases at J, with 7 bases in the middle. The germline gives CDR1 MNHNY, CDR2 SVGAGI (reference sequence). This CDR3 comprises 13 residues. In DNA form, the CDR3 reads TGTGCCAGCAGTTACGGAGCAACCTACGAGCAGTACTTC. Translating gives CASSYGATYEQYF.

The chain is built from TRBV2 and TRBJ2-1; D perhaps matches TRBD2 (5 bases). The V end was cut by 2 bases, the J end by 6 bases, with 14 bases between. Germline loops: CDR1 SNHLY, CDR2 FYNNEI. The CDR3 covers 15 residues. CDR3 DNA sequence: TGTGCCAGCAGTGAACGGAAACCCGGACTCAATGAGCAGTTCTTC. Translated: CASSERKPGLNEQFF.

V gene TRBV7-8 combines with J gene TRBJ1-1; 8 positions match TRBD1. This CDR3 region has 14 residues. V dropped 5 bases and J dropped 4; count of bases not matched to a gene: 6. In germline, CDR1 is SGHVS, CDR2 FQNEAQ. CDR3 DNA sequence: TGTGCCAGCAGCCTACGGACAGGGATCACTGAAGCTTTCTTT. Protein sequence: CASSLRTGITEAFF.

The rearrangement joins TRBV28 to TRBJ1-5, with D possibly being TRBD1 (5 bases). Germline lookup yields CDR1 MDHEN and CDR2 SYDVKM. With 2 bases removed from V and 2 bases from J, the gap between germline ends came to 10 bases. This CDR3 spans 15 amino acids. The CDR3 DNA is TGTGCCAGCAGTTTAATTGACAGAGGCAATCAGCCCCAGCATTTT. Its protein is CASSLIDRGNQPQHF.

This chain joins TRBV15 and TRBJ2-1; D might be TRBD2 (6 bases). V lost 0 bases, J lost 0 bases, and 12 bases lay in between. From germline, CDR1 is LNHNV and CDR2 YYDKDF (reference sequence). The CDR3 has 17 residues. CDR3 sequence reads: CATSRDRRGSSYNEQFF. DNA of the CDR3: TGTGCCACCAGCAGAGATAGGAGGGGTAGCTCCTACAATGAGCAGTTCTTC.

The J gene is TRBJ2-2, the V gene TRBV18; TRBD1 agrees at 9 bases. This CDR3 is built from 16 residues. The germline V gene has CDR1 KGHSH and CDR2 LQKENI. The J segment lost 4 bases and the V segment lost 3 bases, leaving 6 bases of the junction unmatched. The CDR3 region has the DNA TGTGCCAGCTCACCGACCGGGACAGGGCCCACCGGGGAGCTGTTTTTT. Amino acids: CASSPTGTGPTGELFF.

This chain connects TRBV24-1 to TRBJ1-4; 11 nucleotides line up with TRBD1. The V gene's germline CDR1 is KGHDR and CDR2 SFDVKD. After removal of 4 bases from V and 8 bases from J, the junction contained 8 bases not matched to a gene. The CDR3 has 16 residues. The CDR3 DNA is TGTGCCACCAGTGACCTCCGGACAGGGGGCGACGAAAAACTGTTTTTT. Its translation: CATSDLRTGGDEKLFF.

J is TRBJ1-4 and V is TRBV5-5; TRBD1 is a possible D gene (6 bases). Trimming pared 3 bases from V and 0 bases from J, leaving 18 bases between. The CDR3 is made up of 18 amino acids. Germline-derived CDR1 and CDR2 are SGHKS and YYEKEE (reference sequence). The CDR3 bases are TGTGCCAGCAGCTGGCCCGGGGGGGCGTCATCAACTAATGAAAAACTGTTTTTT. This gives the protein CASSWPGGASSTNEKLFF.

There are many counts of this clone. The chain recombines TRBV7-2 with TRBJ1-2; maybe TRBD1 (6 bases). The CDR3 sequence is 16 residues long. The germline gives CDR1 SGHTA, CDR2 FQGNSA. Trimming pared 4 bases from V and 3 bases from J, leaving 18 bases between. The chain's CDR3 is CASSSGRGGVHYGYTF. DNA for the CDR3: TGTGCCAGCAGCTCCGGGAGAGGGGGGGTGCACTATGGCTACACCTTC.

Of note for this clone: At one end, the junction sequence differs from germline, possibly due to a read error. The chain recombines TRBV7-3 with TRBJ2-2; D is undetermined. The CDR3 runs 14 residues. CDR1 is SGHTA, CDR2 FQGTGA, per germline. CDR3 bases: TGTGCCAGCAGCCGCGGCACAAGTACCGGTGAGCTGTTTTTT. Its translation: CASSRGTSTGELFF.

Turning to this clone: At one end the junction does not follow the germline gene, possibly because of a read error. The genes are TRBV20-1 and TRBJ1-2; maybe TRBD1 (5 bases). This CDR3 region has 11 residues. Germline V gene data show CDR1 as DFQATT and CDR2 as SNEGSKA (reference sequence). The CDR3 reads CSARVVDTPSF. The CDR3 DNA reads as TGCAGTGCTAGAGTGGTGGACACCCCGAGCTTC.